This entry lists 28 T cell receptor beta chains sequenced from one sample in a study of T cell changes during pregnancy in multiple sclerosis. Data came from immunoSEQ multiplex PCR; TCRdb stores just in-frame clones and leaves some out. The sample has roughly 89,000 clones; over 85% are singletons. The specimen comprised peripheral blood, sampled in the first trimester of pregnancy. The receptor source for this set is a female donor with multiple sclerosis, enrolled in a pregnancy study.

This chain joins TRBV9 and TRBJ2-5, with TRBD2 matching 8 bases. Germline V lookup: CDR1 SGDLS, CDR2 YYNGEE. J lost 2 bases, V lost 1 base, and 4 bases had no gene match. This CDR3 spans 15 amino acids. The chain's CDR3 is CASSVISSGQETQYF. The CDR3 region has the DNA TGTGCCAGCAGCGTAATTTCTAGCGGGCAAGAGACCCAGTACTTC.

The chain employs TRBV27 and TRBJ2-7, with 10 bases aligning to TRBD1. The CDR3 has 14 residues. The ends lost 3 bases at V and 3 bases at J; junction bases unmatched: 2. The germline CDR1 and CDR2 sequences are MNHEY and SMNVEV (reference sequence). CDR3 DNA sequence: TGTGCCAGCAGTTTGGGGACAGGGGTCTACGAGCAGTACTTC. Amino acid sequence: CASSLGTGVYEQYF.

The CDR3 DNA follows: TGTGCCAGCAGCCCAAACAGGGGTCGCTCCTACGAGCAGTACTTC. It yields the protein CASSPNRGRSYEQYF. The rearrangement links TRBV9 to TRBJ2-7; TRBD1 matches 7 bases. Germline V gene lookup returns CDR1 SGDLS and CDR2 YYNGEE. V trimming: 4 bases; J trimming: 0 bases; junction bases outside the gene matches: 7. This CDR3 spans 15 amino acids.

The chain combines TRBV7-2 with TRBJ2-1; D is undetermined. This CDR3 comprises 14 residues. The V end was cut by 1 base, the J end by 0 bases, with 4 bases between. In germline, CDR1 is SGHTA, CDR2 FQGNSA. CDR3 in DNA: TGTGCCAGCAGCTTAGATAGCTCCTACAATGAGCAGTTCTTC. Translation gives CASSLDSSYNEQFF.

The chain has TRBV19 and TRBJ1-6; TRBD1 matches at 8 bases. This CDR3 spans 15 amino acids. Germline assignment: CDR1 LNHDA and CDR2 SQIVND (reference sequence). The J segment lost 13 bases and the V segment lost 3 bases, leaving 11 bases of the junction unmatched. The CDR3 nucleotides read TGTGCCAGTAGTATCTCTCCGGGACAGGATACGCCCCTCCACTTT. It yields the protein CASSISPGQDTPLHF.

The chain combines TRBV7-9 with TRBJ1-2; D is undetermined. The CDR3 is 15 amino acids. The germline gives CDR1 SEHNR, CDR2 FQNEAQ (reference sequence). Trimming removed 0 bases at V and 2 bases at J, with 10 bases between. CDR3 region: CASSLAGTYNYGYTF. As DNA, the CDR3 is TGTGCCAGCAGCTTAGCGGGCACCTACAACTATGGCTACACCTTC.

This sequence joins TRBV30 and TRBJ1-4, with D perhaps TRBD1 (6 bases). The V gene lost 3 bases and the J gene lost 8 bases, with 13 bases spanning the gap. The CDR3 extends over 13 amino acids. Germline CDR1 is GTSNPN and CDR2 is SVGIG (reference sequence). DNA of the CDR3: TGTGCCTGGAGATCAGGGGTCGGGGAAAAACTGTTTTTT. Amino acids: CAWRSGVGEKLFF.

The genes are TRBV5-1 and TRBJ1-1; D not certain. The CDR3 length is 13 residues. The V gene lost 0 bases and the J gene lost 8 bases, with 11 bases spanning the gap. The germline gives CDR1 SGHRS, CDR2 YFSETQ. The CDR3 DNA is TGCGCCAGCAGCTTGGTCGGTCGGGGAGAAGCTTTCTTT. Residues: CASSLVGRGEAFF.

This sequence joins TRBV18 and TRBJ1-1; D is undetermined. The CDR3 totals 13 residues. Per germline, CDR1 KGHSH and CDR2 LQKENI. V was clipped by 3 bases and J by 0 bases, with 5 bases between them. CDR3 coding DNA: TGTGCCAGCTCACCTGGAGTGAACACTGAAGCTTTCTTT. Protein sequence: CASSPGVNTEAFF.

The CDR3 DNA sequence: TGCGCCAGCAGCTTCCGGGACAGGGTCGCCGGGGAGCTGTTTTTT. The encoded protein is CASSFRDRVAGELFF. The chain recombines TRBV5-1 with TRBJ2-2; TRBD1 matches 9 bases. CDR1 and CDR2 (germline): SGHRS, YFSETQ. The CDR3 runs 15 residues. Trimming cost V 2 bases and J 6 bases; bases outside gene matches: 5. Supplemented by reference TRBV5-1 and TRBJ2-2, the full variable domain reads KAGVTQTPRYLIKTRGQQVTLSCSPISGHRSVSWYQQTPGQGLQFLFEYFSETQRNKGNFPGRFSGRQFSNSRSEMNVSTLELGDSALYLCASSFRDRVAGELFFGEGSRLTVL.

CDR3 protein: CASSSGALGYTF. DNA for the CDR3: TGTGCCAGTAGCTCAGGGGCCCTCGGCTACACCTTC. The V call is TRBV19, the J call TRBJ1-2, with a possible D match to TRBD1 (6 bases). The CDR3 extends over 12 amino acids. Trimming cost V 6 bases and J 8 bases, with 13 bases left between them. Germline V gene data show CDR1 as LNHDA and CDR2 as SQIVND (reference sequence).

A note on this clone: An end of the junction differs from the germline gene, which may be a read error. This chain joins TRBV11-2 and TRBJ2-5, with D possibly TRBD2 on 6 matching bases. The CDR3 sequence is 15 residues long. Germline-derived CDR1 and CDR2 are SGHAT and FQNNGV. This chain's CDR3 is CASSLDGGNQETQYF. Here the CDR3 DNA reads TGTGCCAGCAGCTTAGATGGGGGGAACCAGGAGACCCAGTACTTC.

In DNA, the CDR3 is TGTGCCAGTAGTCAAACGACACTTTCCCCTGGCACAGATACGCAGTATTTT. Translated, it gives CASSQTTLSPGTDTQYF. The genes are TRBV19 and TRBJ2-3, with D unresolved. V lost 5 bases and J 1 base, leaving 19 bases between the germline ends. Germline V CDR1 and CDR2: LNHDA, SQIVND (reference sequence). This CDR3 is 17 amino acids long.

The chain uses TRBV2 and TRBJ2-1, with unresolved D. Per the germline V gene, CDR1 is SNHLY and CDR2 is FYNNEI. V lost 3 bases, J lost 7 bases, and 4 bases lay in between. This CDR3 region has 11 residues. The CDR3 DNA follows: TGTGCCAGCAGTGACTCGAATGAGCAGTTCTTC. It translates to CASSDSNEQFF.

The gene calls are TRBV19 and TRBJ2-3; the match to TRBD1 covers 9 bases. CDR1 and CDR2 from the germline V gene are LNHDA and SQIVND (reference sequence). Trimming at V came to 3 bases and at J to 3 bases, leaving 10 bases not matched to a gene. This CDR3 has 17 residues. The CDR3 region is CASSMSPGTGRTDTQYF. CDR3 sequence (DNA): TGTGCCAGTAGTATGTCGCCCGGGACAGGGAGGACAGATACGCAGTATTTT.

The chain links TRBV5-1 to TRBJ2-1, with 10 bases that match TRBD2. Per germline, CDR1 SGHRS and CDR2 YFSETQ. J lost 12 bases, V lost 5 bases, and 14 bases had no gene match. This CDR3 comprises 15 residues. Here the CDR3 reads CASSPGGSGGAGQFF. DNA for the CDR3: TGCGCCAGCAGTCCCGGTGGGAGCGGGGGGGCCGGGCAGTTCTTC.

Here the CDR3 DNA reads TGTGCCAGCAGTTTATCAGGAGAGGGCGGAAACACCATATATTTT. Amino acid sequence: CASSLSGEGGNTIYF. The rearrangement uses TRBV27 and TRBJ1-3; D ambiguous. Germline loops: CDR1 MNHEY, CDR2 SMNVEV (reference sequence). With 0 bases removed from V and 4 bases from J, the gap between germline ends came to 10 bases. The CDR3 covers 15 residues.

The V call is TRBV2, the J call TRBJ1-5; possibly TRBD1 for D (5 bases). Germline assignment: CDR1 SNHLY and CDR2 FYNNEI. V was pared by 6 bases and J by 5 bases, with 20 bases between. The CDR3 consists of 16 residues. The CDR3 loop is CASSSGLGGVHQPQHF. The CDR3 DNA reads as TGTGCCAGCAGCTCCGGACTGGGAGGGGTACATCAGCCCCAGCATTTT.

J is TRBJ2-3 and V is TRBV29-1; D is perhaps TRBD1 (6 bases). The germline gives CDR1 SQVTM, CDR2 ANQGSEA. The CDR3 runs to 15 residues. V was clipped by 3 bases and J by 3 bases, with 16 bases between them. For the CDR3, the DNA is TGCAGCGTTGATCCCGGGACAACCATTACAGATACGCAGTATTTT. This codes for CSVDPGTTITDTQYF.

This chain uses TRBV4-2 with TRBJ1-4; 7 bases match TRBD1. The V gene's germline CDR1 is LGHNA and CDR2 YNFKEQ. J was trimmed by 1 base and V by 4 bases; bases with no gene match: 9. This CDR3 spans 17 amino acids. CDR3 sequence (DNA): TGTGCCAGCAGCCCCATCGCGAGACAGGGAACTAATGAAAAACTGTTTTTT. Its translation: CASSPIARQGTNEKLFF.

The chain employs TRBV2 and TRBJ1-5, with TRBD1 identical over 7 bases. CDR3 size: 14 residues. Germline V gene sequence: CDR1 SNHLY, CDR2 FYNNEI. The junction had 2 bases not matched to a gene; V was cut back by 2 bases and J by 4 bases. CDR3 bases: TGTGCCAGCAGTGAAAACAGGGGTAATCAGCCCCAGCATTTT. The encoded protein is CASSENRGNQPQHF.

The J gene is TRBJ1-1, the V gene TRBV2, with D perhaps TRBD1 (5 bases). Germline CDR1 is SNHLY and CDR2 is FYNNEI. V was clipped by 6 bases and J by 1 base, with 9 bases between them. The length of the CDR3 is 13 residues. CDR3 sequence reads: CASRLQANTEAFF. CDR3 nucleotide sequence: TGTGCCAGCAGACTACAGGCGAACACTGAAGCTTTCTTT.

The chain joins TRBV14 to TRBJ2-1; D gene uncertain. Germline CDR1 and CDR2: SGHDN and FVKESK. The CDR3 runs 17 residues. V lost 0 bases and J 4 bases, leaving 16 bases between the germline ends. CDR3 residues: CASSQDPGFQRYNEQFF. The CDR3 bases are TGTGCCAGCAGCCAAGACCCCGGTTTTCAGCGTTACAATGAGCAGTTCTTC.

This clone appeared once. J is TRBJ2-7 and V is TRBV11-3; D not resolved. The CDR3 consists of 13 residues. Germline V gene data show CDR1 as SGHNT and CDR2 as YENEEA. The V gene lost 5 bases and the J gene lost 3 bases, with 11 bases spanning the gap. The CDR3 region has the DNA TGTGCCAGCAGCCCCGGAACGGGCTACGAGCAGTACTTC. It yields the protein CASSPGTGYEQYF.

This clone occurred once. The chain uses TRBV5-1 and TRBJ1-3; a weak D match, TRBD1 (6 bases). In germline, CDR1 is SGHRS, CDR2 YFSETQ. CDR3 size: 18 residues. Between the trimmed V and J ends, which lost 3 bases and 1 base, there was a span of 20 bases. CDR3 DNA sequence: TGCGCCAGCAGCTGGGGGTGGGACACGAGGGGATCTGGAAACACCATATATTTT. It encodes CASSWGWDTRGSGNTIYF.

V usage is TRBV15 and J usage is TRBJ2-5, with 9 bases lining up with TRBD2. The CDR3 totals 17 residues. The germline gives CDR1 LNHNV, CDR2 YYDKDF (reference sequence). With 1 base clipped from V and 4 bases from J, the junction kept 10 bases outside the gene matches. As DNA, the CDR3 is TGTGCCACCAGCAGAGGGGGAGGTAGCGGGGGCGGAGAGACCCAGTACTTC. Protein sequence: CATSRGGGSGGGETQYF.

V is TRBV15 and J is TRBJ1-1, with D unclear. Germline V gene data show CDR1 as LNHNV and CDR2 as YYDKDF (reference sequence). The CDR3 has 13 amino acids. V was trimmed by 0 bases and J by 3 bases, leaving 5 bases between them. CDR3 DNA sequence: TGTGCCACCAGCAGAGATATCGACACTGAAGCTTTCTTT. Its protein product is CATSRDIDTEAFF.

The CDR3 coding sequence is TGTGCCAGCAGTTTGTTCGGGTGGGGACAGGGGGCCTACGAGCAGTACTTC. This translates into CASSLFGWGQGAYEQYF. This rearrangement joins TRBV28 to TRBJ2-7, with 11 bases matching TRBD1. With 3 bases clipped from V and 2 bases from J, the junction kept 9 bases outside the gene matches. The germline CDR1 and CDR2 sequences are MDHEN and SYDVKM. This CDR3 has 17 residues.